Detailed here is one TCR beta chain. Its antigen specificity is not known. No much larger clone is present one base from it, and per-base qualities are unavailable. The meaning of the sample's time point label: baseline before first vaccination. Vaccinee samples were obtained from the UK trials COV001 and COV002, which included a single-blind randomized controlled phase 2/3 trial of AZD1222 (ChAdOx1 nCoV-19) in healthy adults. For TCRbeta chain sequencing, PBMC samples were collected from trial participants at day 0 and at day 28 after the second dose. The CDR3 regions of human TCRbeta chains were analyzed by immunosequencing. In the original analysis: TCRs in the repertoires were compared against a reference library of SARS-CoV-2-specific TCRs that had been generated with the MIRA antigen-specificity platform. Breadth was defined as the fraction of unique TCRs that were SARS-CoV-2-associated, and depth was defined as the fraction of total T cells that were SARS-CoV-2-associated. Each spike-specific TCR was assigned to its reactive spike region and to a CD4 or CD8 class using the MIRA data. Log10-transformed breadth and depth values were compared by one-way ANOVA with Sidak's multiple comparisons tests. This immuneACCESS table, as held by TCRdb, lists in-frame sequences with V and J called but not all clones. Of the missing ones, under half trace to an unresolved V gene in checked studies; the others have no known cause. V and J calls and clone size are copied from that table; D and trimming were computed from the DNA. This sample lists about 90,000 clones; about 86% were detected once. The ten largest clones represent more than 6% of the sample.

The sample belongs to a study of T cell responses to AZD1222 COVID-19 vaccine (TCRdb year 2021). Background on the whole study: AZD1222 recipients given second doses at about 4 weeks or at about 12 weeks were pooled, since spike-specific TCR depth and breadth were not found to differ between the two schedules. Trial participants were enrolled by age into subgroups of 18-55, 56-69 and 70-plus years, and 148, 28 and 57 TCR-sequenced participants, respectively, were included in these subgroups. A total of approximately 250 trial participants underwent TCR sequencing, of whom 207 had received two doses of AZD1222 and roughly 26 had received two doses of the MenACWY control vaccine.

The research as a whole found: Most participants were white British and females outnumbered males, and the authors suggested that clonal diversity may have been underestimated. Conclusions about previously exposed vaccinees are limited because only a handful of AZD1222 recipients were SARS-CoV-2 seropositive at baseline. In the small 56-69-year group, the increase in depth fell short of significance, most likely because of low power. After two AZD1222 doses, both the breadth and the depth of spike-specific TCRs were significantly higher than at day 0 and than in MenACWY recipients. Reportedly, close to half of the unique spike-specific TCRs recognized epitopes lying outside the regions that are mutated in the B.1.351 and B.1.1.7 variants. CD4 TCRs associated with the vaccine covered the entire spike protein, and the dominant responses were in regions 160-218 and 743-854. Because no day 14 peak-response samples were available, repertoires were characterized only after the peak T cell response.

The TCR was taken from an adult in good health. Here the sequenced sample was peripheral blood, taken on day 0 of AZD1222 vaccination.

The CDR3 region: CASRVALGIDSPLHF. The nucleotides read TGCGCCAGCCGTGTCGCCTTGGGTATTGATTCACCCCTCCACTTT. The chain is encoded by TRBV10-2 joined to TRBJ1-6, with the D gene not clear enough to name. Counted from cysteine to phenylalanine, this CDR3 has 15 amino acids. The sequence is cut down to CDR3 DNA, 45 bases in frame from base 1. CDR1 WSHSY and CDR2 SAAADI were looked up in the germline V gene. Cut back by 8 bases and 8 bases, the V and J ends lie 19 bases apart.